This T cell receptor (beta chain) was captured by sequencing in a study of a mutant IDH1 vaccine in newly diagnosed glioma listed by TCRdb under 2021. Background on the whole study: Of the 25 to 35 patients who were treated, about 60% were male and approximately 38% were female, and the mean age was about 37 years. Before enrollment, most patients had been given radiochemotherapy with temozolomide as standard therapy, while the rest had received either radiotherapy alone or temozolomide alone. Peripheral blood was drawn at six visits: V03 (baseline), V05, V07, V10, V12 and V13. Longitudinal TCRB deep sequencing was performed for roughly 27 treated patients wherever samples were available for exploratory analyses.

Per the publication, the time point label means: baseline, week 1 (first vaccination visit). The sample's treatment or condition label is to be understood as: pre-vaccination baseline after standard-of-care therapy. All donors had newly diagnosed IDH1-mutant astrocytomas of WHO grade 3 or 4 that showed loss of nuclear ATRX. The samples were drawn from NOA16, a multicentre, single-arm, open-label phase I trial in Germany that tested a mutant IDH1 peptide vaccine in humans for the first time. For immunogenicity testing, the blood drawn at visit V03 was used as the baseline sample. Genomic DNA for TCRB sequencing was extracted from EDTA blood using the DNeasy Blood and Tissue Kit. About this clone itself: Its antigen is unknown. It has no much larger one-base neighbor in the sample; base qualities were not kept.

The germline V and J ends show losses of 1 base and 4 bases respectively, and no gene match explains 8 bases of the junction. The CDR3 has 15 amino acids, counting the end cysteine and phenylalanine. Solely the CDR3 DNA is kept, with 45 bases framed from the first base. The germline V gene provides CDR1 SGHRS and CDR2 YFSETQ. Beyond this particular receptor, the publication reports: Immune responses induced by the vaccine were seen in over 80% of patients across multiple MHC alleles. Changes in the top peripheral T cell clonotypes picked up by TCRB sequencing did not appear to be linked to pseudoprogression. It was noted by the authors that analyses of patient blood samples could not be reproduced owing to sample limitations. Availability determined which PBMC samples were chosen for TCRB deep sequencing.

The library was obtained by the immunoSEQ multiplex PCR assay. Rearranged TCR beta chain sequences were amplified with the hsTCRB Kit following the manufacturer's protocol. TCRB libraries were sequenced on an Illumina MiSeq. The authors processed their data as follows. The kit vendor's proprietary platform handled demultiplexing, trimming and gene mapping. What TCRdb holds here is the immuneACCESS table cut down to in-frame rearrangements. Part of the clones is not present; checked against another copy, under half of the missing clones reflect an unresolved V gene, and the others are unexplained. V and J calls and clone size follow that table, whereas D and trimming were derived from the DNA. Recorded for this sample are 60,000 to 75,000 clones; around 80% of them occurred a single time. Jointly, the top ten make up roughly 4.4% of the sample.

This receptor was obtained from a woman aged 18 to 35 with glioma. Some clones in this sample may be carry-over from other donors' samples. Here the sequenced sample was peripheral blood mononuclear cells (PBMCs), taken from a glioma patient treated with radiotherapy, temozolomide or both. The rearranged chain carries TRBV5-1 and TRBJ2-7; 7 bases in the middle match TRBD1. The DNA sequence is as follows: TGCGCCAGCAGCTTGAAGGGGGCAGCCCTATACGAGCAGTACTTC. Its protein product is CASSLKGAALYEQYF.